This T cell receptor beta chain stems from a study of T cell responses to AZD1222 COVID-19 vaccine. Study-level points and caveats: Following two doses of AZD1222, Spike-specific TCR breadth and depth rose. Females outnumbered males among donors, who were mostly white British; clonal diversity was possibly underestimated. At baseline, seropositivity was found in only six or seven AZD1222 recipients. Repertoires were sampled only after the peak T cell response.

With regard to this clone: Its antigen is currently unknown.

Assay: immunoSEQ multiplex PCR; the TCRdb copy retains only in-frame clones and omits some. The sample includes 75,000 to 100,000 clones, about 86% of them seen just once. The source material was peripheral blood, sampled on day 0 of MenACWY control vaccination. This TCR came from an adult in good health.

CDR3 sequence reads: CASSPPLSTSVEAFF. CDR3 DNA sequence: TGTGCCAGCTCACCACCGCTGAGTACAAGCGTTGAAGCTTTCTTT. This sequence joins TRBV18 and TRBJ1-1; D not resolved. There are 15 residues in the CDR3. Germline assignment: CDR1 KGHSH and CDR2 LQKENI. Trimming cost V 0 bases and J 7 bases, with 15 bases left between them.